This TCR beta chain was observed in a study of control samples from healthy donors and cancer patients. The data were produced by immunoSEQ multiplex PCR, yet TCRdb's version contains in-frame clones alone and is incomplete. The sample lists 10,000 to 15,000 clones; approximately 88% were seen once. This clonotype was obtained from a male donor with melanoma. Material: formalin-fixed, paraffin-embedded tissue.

The CDR3 DNA reads TGTGCCAGTAGTACCCTAGCGGGAGCAGAGCTGAACACCGGGGAGCTGTTTTTT. This sequence encodes CASSTLAGAELNTGELFF. The chain employs TRBV19 and TRBJ2-2, with 10 bases fitting TRBD2. This CDR3 spans 18 amino acids. CDR1 LNHDA and CDR2 SQIVND come from the germline V gene (reference sequence). The trim removed 4 bases at V and 1 base at J, leaving 9 bases unmatched.